This entry is about one T cell receptor (beta chain). TCRdb's table, derived via immunoSEQ multiplex PCR, lists solely in-frame clones and lacks some. The sample includes about 27,000 clones, less than 95% of them seen just once. The entry originates in a study of T cells in localized non-small cell lung cancer. The germline gives CDR1 SNHLY, CDR2 FYNNEI. J was trimmed by 2 bases and V by 4 bases; bases with no gene match: 3. The CDR3 runs 14 residues. The receptor was isolated from a woman aged 35-75 years with stage I lung adenocarcinoma. This chain connects TRBV2 to TRBJ2-5; 8 positions match TRBD2. Sequenced here: peripheral blood, sampled before any cancer treatment. CDR3 bases: TGTGCCAGCAGTGCTAGCGGGCTTCAAGAGACCCAGTACTTC. This codes for CASSASGLQETQYF.